This T cell receptor beta chain was recorded in a study of cytomegalovirus exposure and HLA in healthy donors. Study observations and caveats: The classifier, whose performance was assessed in both the original and validation cohorts, reportedly diagnosed cytomegalovirus status with high specificity and sensitivity. The authors later found HLA-associated TCR beta chains more clonally expanded than equally common others. A later analysis linked a missense variant in DCLRE1C to the trimming of TCR beta V and J genes.

The V gene's germline CDR1 is SGHRS and CDR2 YFSETQ. J gave up 2 bases and V 4 bases, and 8 bases lay outside the gene matches. The CDR3 consists of 15 residues. This clone was recorded a few times. The antigen remains unidentified. PCR primers comprised 60 Vbeta and 13 Jbeta primers. Profiled with immunoSEQ multiplex PCR; TCRdb holds only in-frame clones, not every one. Of 100,000 to 150,000 clones detected, around 77% appear once; the ten largest clones hold roughly 13%. The chain uses TRBV5-1 and TRBJ2-5; 7 bases fit TRBD1. The sequence derives from a woman in her thirties or forties in good health and CMV-seropositive. The sequenced sample consisted of PBMCs. The CDR3 DNA reads as TGCGCCAGCAGCGCCGGACAGGTTCTTCAAGAGACCCAGTACTTC. Translating gives CASSAGQVLQETQYF.